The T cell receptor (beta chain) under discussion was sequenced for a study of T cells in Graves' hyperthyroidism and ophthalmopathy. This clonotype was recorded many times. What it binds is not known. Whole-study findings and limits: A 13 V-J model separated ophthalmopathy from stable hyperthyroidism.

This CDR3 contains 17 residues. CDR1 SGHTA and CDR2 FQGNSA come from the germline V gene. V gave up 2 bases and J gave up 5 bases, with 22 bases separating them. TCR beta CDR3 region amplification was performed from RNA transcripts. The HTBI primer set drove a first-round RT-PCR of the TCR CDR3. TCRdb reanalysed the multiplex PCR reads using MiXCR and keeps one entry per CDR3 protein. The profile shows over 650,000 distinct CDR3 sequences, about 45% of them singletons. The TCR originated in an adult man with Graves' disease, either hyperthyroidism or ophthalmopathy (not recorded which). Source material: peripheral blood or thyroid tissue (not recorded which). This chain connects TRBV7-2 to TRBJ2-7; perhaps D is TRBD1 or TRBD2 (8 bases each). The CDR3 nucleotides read TGTGCCAGCAGCTTACGGGGGGGAGGACAGGGAACCCACGAGCAGTACTTC. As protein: CASSLRGGGQGTHEQYF.